The entry below describes one TCR beta chain. Its matching antigen is unknown. The sample originates from a study of T-cell memory formation after mild COVID-19. Overall study results and limits: Chiefly within CM and EM were the contracting CD4+ clones; CD8+ ones were within EMRA.

The 5'RACE method, run with constant-segment primers, produced TCR alpha and TCR beta cDNA libraries (carrying sample barcodes and UMIs). From the 5' RACE reads, TCRdb called clonotypes with MiXCR, one entry per CDR3 protein. The sample gives 170,000 or so distinct CDR3 sequences, around a fifth of which show up once; 23% is in the top ten. The CDR3 loop spans 13 amino acids. V was cut by 2 bases and J by 4 bases, with 7 bases left in between. Germline V gene lookup returns CDR1 LNHDA and CDR2 SQIVND (reference sequence). This clonotype was obtained from an adult woman who had mild COVID-19 (a few samples of this study predate the infection). Cell type and time point are not known. The sample consisted of PBMCs or a T cell subset sorted from them (not recorded which). This sequence joins TRBV19 and TRBJ2-3; D unresolved. The CDR3 is CASSISAADTQYF. The CDR3 DNA sequence: TGTGCCAGTAGTATATCTGCAGCAGATACGCAGTATTTT.